This T cell receptor beta chain is drawn from a study of T cell responses to AZD1222 COVID-19 vaccine. About the study: Pooling of second doses given at about 4 or about 12 weeks was done.

Libraries were prepared by immunoSEQ multiplex PCR; TCRdb keeps only in-frame clonotypes and omits some of them. The sample yields about 110,000 clones, around 84% seen once. This CDR3 is 13 amino acids long. Germline CDR1 reads MNHEY; CDR2 reads SVGAGI. V was cut by 2 bases and J by 9 bases, with 13 bases left in between. Worth noting for this clone: The antigen is undetermined.

General study results and limits: Repertoire sampling occurred only after the peak T cell response. Mapped onto spike, vaccine-associated CD4 TCRs spanned it and were dominant at 160-218 and 743-854. Only six or seven AZD1222 recipients tested seropositive at baseline.

The receptor was isolated from an adult in good health. The rearrangement links TRBV6-5 to TRBJ1-2; D ambiguous. The sample consisted of peripheral blood, taken on day 0 of AZD1222 vaccination. CDR3 loop: CASSYGGAGSYTF. The CDR3 nucleotides are TGTGCCAGCAGTTACGGCGGTGCCGGAAGCTACACCTTC.